This T cell receptor beta chain was sequenced for a study of T-cell memory formation after mild COVID-19. Regarding the study as a whole: Second-wave clones with a day 37 peak had unconfirmed SARS-CoV-2 specificity. Pre-infection memory showed some responding clones, and this suggested that cross-reactive memory joined.

Trimming shortened V by 7 bases and J by 4 bases, and 20 bases separated the two germline ends. CDR3 length equals 15 residues. Germline lookup yields CDR1 SNHLY and CDR2 FYNNEI. Details on this clonotype: Its specificity is unknown.

It was 5'RACE with constant-segment primers that produced the TCR alpha and TCR beta cDNA libraries, which carried sample barcodes and UMIs. TCRdb called the 5' RACE reads again in MiXCR, with one record for every CDR3 protein. The sample holds hundreds of thousands of distinct CDR3 sequences, approximately 15% seen once. The source material was PBMCs or a T cell subset sorted from them (not recorded which). The TCR sequence derives from an adult woman who had mild COVID-19 (a few samples of this study predate the infection). Cell type and time point are not known. The chain couples TRBV2 to TRBJ2-7, with D perhaps matching TRBD1 (6 bases). The CDR3 spells CASITLRDNPYEQYF. Here the CDR3 DNA reads TGTGCCAGCATCACCCTCCGGGACAATCCTTACGAGCAGTACTTC.